These 21 T cell receptor beta chains were all obtained from the same sample, sequenced in a study of breast tumors, draining lymph nodes, adjacent tissues. TCRdb processed the multiplex PCR reads anew with MiXCR; each CDR3 protein has one entry. The repertoire consists of about 24,000 distinct CDR3 sequences, with 60% to 70% occurring once and the leading ten covering more than 20%. Sequenced input: tumor-adjacent breast tissue. The receptors were gathered from a female donor with breast cancer. Some clones in this sample may be carry-over from other donors' samples.

The gene calls are TRBV2 and TRBJ2-3; D is unresolved. The CDR3 length is 13 residues. V lost 7 bases and J lost 2, with 10 bases in between. CDR1 and CDR2 from the germline V gene are SNHLY and FYNNEI. CDR3: CASTMDDTDTQYF. CDR3 coding DNA: TGTGCCAGCACCATGGACGACACAGATACGCAGTATTTT.

This clonotype appeared a single time. V is TRBV6-1 and J is TRBJ1-4; 10 bases agree with TRBD1. The CDR3 covers 15 residues. V gave up 1 base and J gave up 6 bases; unmatched junction bases: 2. Germline V gene data show CDR1 as MNHNS and CDR2 as SASEGT. The CDR3 spells CASSEEGQGYEKLFF. As DNA, the CDR3 is TGTGCCAGCAGTGAAGAGGGACAGGGGTATGAAAAACTGTTTTTT.

This clonotype was picked up one time. This sequence joins TRBV28 and TRBJ2-7; TRBD2 is a possible D gene (6 bases). Trimming removed 3 bases at V and 9 bases at J, with 18 bases between. CDR3 size: 14 residues. CDR1 is MDHEN and CDR2 is SYDVKM in the germline V gene. The CDR3 protein is CASSLGGVGAGQYF. Written as DNA, the CDR3 is TGTGCCAGCAGTTTGGGCGGGGTCGGGGCGGGGCAGTACTTC.

The genes are TRBV2 and TRBJ2-7; possibly TRBD1 for D (5 bases). Trimming left V 5 bases short and J 7 bases short, with 15 bases between. Germline V gene lookup returns CDR1 SNHLY and CDR2 FYNNEI. This CDR3 is built from 13 residues. CDR3 protein: CASSSGSLWEQYF. CDR3 DNA sequence: TGTGCCAGCAGTTCAGGGTCCCTCTGGGAGCAGTACTTC.

This clonotype is a singleton in its sample. One end of the junction is discordant with germline, which a read error may explain. The V call is TRBV7-2, the J call TRBJ1-2, with no clear D. The germline gives CDR1 SGHTA, CDR2 FQGNSA. The CDR3 contains 13 residues. The DNA for the CDR3 is TGTGCCTGCAGCCCCAGGCAGGACTATGGCTACACCTTC. Translated, it gives CACSPRQDYGYTF. Full variable domain (rest looked up from reference TRBV7-2 and TRBJ1-2): GAGVSQSPSNKVTEKGKDVELRCDPISGHTALYWYRQSLGQGLEFLIYFQGNSAPDKSGLPSDRFSAERTGGSVSTLTIQRTQQEDSAVYLCACSPRQDYGYTFGSGTRLTVV.

The chain carries TRBV19 and TRBJ2-5; possible D gene TRBD2, 5 bases. V lost 4 bases, J lost 2 bases, and 17 bases lay in between. The CDR3 covers 16 residues. Germline V gene lookup returns CDR1 LNHDA and CDR2 SQIVND (reference sequence). The CDR3 DNA reads TGTGCCAGTAGTACCCTCCGAGGACTCCGGCAAGAGACCCAGTACTTC. This translates into CASSTLRGLRQETQYF.

The CDR3: CSARDLTESSYNSPLHF. Written as DNA, the CDR3 is TGCAGTGCTAGAGATCTAACAGAGAGCTCCTATAATTCACCCCTCCACTTT. This rearrangement joins TRBV20-1 to TRBJ1-6; the D is unclear. V dropped 0 bases and J dropped 0 bases, with 12 bases sitting between them. The CDR3 spans 17 residues. Germline V gene data show CDR1 as DFQATT and CDR2 as SNEGSKA (reference sequence).

The chain combines TRBV6-2 or TRBV6-3 with TRBJ2-1, with D possibly being TRBD2 (6 bases). Germline V lookup: CDR1 MNHEY, CDR2 SVGEGT. CDR3 length equals 15 residues. V shed 5 bases and J shed 9 bases, with 20 bases lying between them. Written as DNA, the CDR3 is TGTGCCAGCAGTGCCGCAACCTCCTTGGGAGGTGAGCAGTTCTTC. This sequence encodes CASSAATSLGGEQFF.

J is TRBJ2-6 and V is TRBV24-1, with D perhaps TRBD1 (6 bases). The V end lost 5 bases, the J end lost 0 bases, and 16 bases lay between the germline ends. The CDR3 extends over 18 amino acids. In germline, CDR1 is KGHDR, CDR2 SFDVKD. This CDR3 is CATSAWGRGGSGANVLTF. The DNA for the CDR3 is TGTGCCACCAGTGCTTGGGGTCGAGGGGGCTCTGGGGCCAACGTCCTGACTTTC.

This chain joins TRBV5-6 and TRBJ2-5; 11 bases match TRBD2. CDR1 SGHDT and CDR2 YYEEEE come from the germline V gene. V dropped 4 bases and J dropped 5; count of bases not matched to a gene: 16. This CDR3 has 18 residues. DNA for the CDR3: TGTGCCAGCAGCGCGGGACTAGCGGAACACGTGGAGGTGGAGACCCAGTACTTC. It translates to CASSAGLAEHVEVETQYF. Full variable domain (missing parts from reference TRBV5-6 and TRBJ2-5): DAGVTQSPTHLIKTRGQQVTLRCSPKSGHDTVSWYQQALGQGPQFIFQYYEEEERQRGNFPDRFSGHQFPNYSSELNVNALLLGDSALYLCASSAGLAEHVEVETQYFGPGTRLLVL.

The chain employs TRBV15 and TRBJ2-7; TRBD1 matches 9 bases. The trim removed 4 bases at V and 5 bases at J, leaving 6 bases unmatched. Germline V lookup: CDR1 LNHNV, CDR2 YYDKDF (reference sequence). The CDR3 has 14 amino acids. The CDR3 protein is CATSTQTGGHEQYF. The CDR3 coding sequence is TGTGCCACCAGCACCCAGACAGGGGGTCACGAGCAGTACTTC.

The V gene is TRBV3-1, the J gene TRBJ2-5, with D possibly TRBD2 on 6 matching bases. This CDR3 spans 14 amino acids. The germline V gene encodes CDR1 LGHDT and CDR2 YNNKEL (reference sequence). V shed 0 bases and J shed 4 bases, with 9 bases lying between them. The CDR3 loop reads CASSQDTGAETQYF. The CDR3 region has the DNA TGTGCCAGCAGCCAAGATACGGGAGCAGAGACCCAGTACTTC.

Only one count was recorded for this clonotype. The chain links TRBV11-2 to TRBJ2-1; D not certain. This CDR3 is built from 12 residues. V lost 5 bases to trimming and J lost 6 bases, with 8 bases between them. Germline V gene sequence: CDR1 SGHAT, CDR2 FQNNGV. In DNA, the CDR3 is TGTGCCAGCAGCCCCACCTTCAATGAGCAGTTCTTC. Encoded protein: CASSPTFNEQFF.

This clonotype ranks as medium-sized (0.01 to 0.1%). The chain couples TRBV9 to TRBJ1-2; D call uncertain. V lost 3 bases and J lost 3, with 6 bases in between. Germline V gene sequence: CDR1 SGDLS, CDR2 YYNGEE. CDR3 size: 12 residues. The chain's CDR3 is CASSGRYYGYTF. CDR3 coding DNA: TGTGCCAGCAGCGGCCGATACTATGGCTACACCTTC. The full variable domain, completed using reference TRBV9 and TRBJ1-2, is DSGVTQTPKHLITATGQRVTLRCSPRSGDLSVYWYQQSLDQGLQFLIQYYNGEERAKGNILERFSAQQFPDLHSELNLSSLELGDSALYFCASSGRYYGYTFGSGTRLTVV.

By sample fraction, this clonotype is medium-sized. V usage is TRBV11-1 and J usage is TRBJ2-7; D ambiguous. The CDR3 spans 12 residues. Trimming shortened V by 4 bases and J by 1 base, and 5 bases separated the two germline ends. The germline V gene has CDR1 SGHAT and CDR2 FQDESV (reference sequence). The chain's CDR3 is CASSWSSYEQYF. For the CDR3, the DNA is TGTGCCAGCAGCTGGTCGTCCTACGAGCAGTACTTC.

This clonotype is a singleton in its sample. The chain carries TRBV5-1 and TRBJ2-1; 11 bases fit TRBD2. Germline CDR1 and CDR2: SGHRS and YFSETQ. The CDR3 contains 20 residues. V shed 1 base, J shed 0 bases, and the junction held 12 bases outside the gene matches. The CDR3 DNA sequence: TGCGCCAGCAGCTTGCTCCCGGGACTAGCGGTTCAGAGCTCCTACAATGAGCAGTTCTTC. Encoded protein: CASSLLPGLAVQSSYNEQFF.

The gene calls are TRBV7-9 and TRBJ1-6; 7 nucleotides line up with TRBD1. The germline CDR1 and CDR2 sequences are SEHNR and FQNEAQ (reference sequence). The J segment lost 13 bases and the V segment lost 5 bases, leaving 23 bases of the junction unmatched. The CDR3 covers 18 residues. The CDR3 coding sequence is TGTGCCAGCAGCCCCCAGGGTCTAGGGACAGCGCGTGCAGTTCCCCTCCACTTT. Its translation: CASSPQGLGTARAVPLHF.

The rearrangement links TRBV19 to TRBJ2-2, with a possible D match to TRBD1 (6 bases). V lost 5 bases to trimming and J lost 5 bases, with 15 bases between them. This CDR3 has 15 amino acids. Per the germline V gene, CDR1 is LNHDA and CDR2 is SQIVND (reference sequence). The CDR3 nucleotides are TGTGCCAGTAGTCAAATCAGGGGCCGAACCGGGGAGCTGTTTTTT. This translates into CASSQIRGRTGELFF.

The CDR3 nucleotides are TGTGCCAGCAGCGGGCAGGGTCGTCTCCTTTACAATGAGCAGTTCTTC. This codes for CASSGQGRLLYNEQFF. The chain has TRBV9 and TRBJ2-1; weak D call: TRBD1 (5 bases). Germline CDR1 is SGDLS and CDR2 is YYNGEE. Trimming shortened V by 3 bases and J by 4 bases, and 17 bases separated the two germline ends. There are 16 residues in the CDR3.

The chain links TRBV7-3 to TRBJ2-7; D call uncertain. This CDR3 spans 14 amino acids. Per germline, CDR1 SGHTA and CDR2 FQGTGA. V was pared by 1 base and J by 3 bases, with 10 bases between. The CDR3 region is CASSLSSIYYEQYF. CDR3 nucleotides: TGTGCCAGCAGCTTAAGCTCCATCTACTACGAGCAGTACTTC.

This clonotype has a handful of counts. The chain joins TRBV7-2 to TRBJ2-3, with D perhaps TRBD2 (7 bases). The V end was cut by 1 base, the J end by 4 bases, with 15 bases between. The CDR3 contains 16 residues. Per the germline V gene, CDR1 is SGHTA and CDR2 is FQGNSA. The CDR3 spells CASSLGGGRAADTQYF. CDR3 nucleotides: TGTGCCAGCAGCTTAGGAGGGGGGAGGGCAGCAGATACGCAGTATTTT.